This T cell receptor (beta chain) was identified during a study of blood T cells in healthy people across ages. About the study: Researchers report that template switching captured about one barcoded beta molecule per two T cells.

A second about 6 to 12 cycle PCR used barcoded and J-beta primers. A 12-random-nucleotide template-switch adaptor tagged each cDNA molecule. TCRdb re-derived calls from the 5' RACE reads in MiXCR, one entry per CDR3 protein. The sample includes 750,000 to 950,000 distinct CDR3 sequences, under 35% seen only once; the top ten take about 10%. In this sample, this clonotype turned up a few times. What it binds is unknown. The CDR3 loop spans 14 amino acids. Germline CDR1 and CDR2: LNHNV and YYDKDF (reference sequence). V lost 3 bases to trimming and J lost 5 bases; unmatched junction nucleotides: 3. Study outcomes and limitations: Per-million-T-cell TCR beta diversity fell roughly linearly with age.

These same data were also listed under a study on T cells of mothers and their children. As that study records: The shaping of TCR recombination output by thymic selection is similar in related and unrelated pairs.

V and J are TRBV15 and TRBJ2-4, with 8 bases that match TRBD1. The sequence came from a woman in her forties in good health. Sample: blood. The CDR3 DNA sequence: TGTGCCACCAGCAGGACAGGGGTAGAAAACATTCAGTACTTC. Its protein is CATSRTGVENIQYF.